The 9 T cell receptor beta chains listed next were all sequenced from one sample in a study of cytotoxic CD8 clonotypes in ibrutinib-treated CLL. Data came from immunoSEQ multiplex PCR; TCRdb stores just in-frame clones and leaves some out. The sample lists approximately 190,000 clones, roughly 73% occurring once. Sequencing used PBMCs, obtained after 12 months of ibrutinib treatment. The receptors here all came from a human donor with chronic lymphocytic leukemia.

The chain joins TRBV7-8 to TRBJ1-3; D gene unclear. Trimming removed 5 bases at V and 0 bases at J, with 14 bases between. The CDR3 totals 16 residues. The V gene's germline CDR1 is SGHVS and CDR2 FQNEAQ. CDR3 in amino acids: CASSESILASGNTIYF. In DNA, the CDR3 is TGTGCCAGCAGCGAGTCTATATTGGCCTCTGGAAACACCATATATTTT.

The chain recombines TRBV5-1 with TRBJ2-2; TRBD1 matches 8 bases. Germline V lookup: CDR1 SGHRS, CDR2 YFSETQ. Trimming removed 4 bases from V and 7 bases from J; junction bases left unmatched: 9. This CDR3 has 15 residues. Here the CDR3 reads CASSGSGGSNGELFF. CDR3 sequence (DNA): TGCGCCAGCAGCGGTTCAGGGGGCTCTAACGGGGAGCTGTTTTTT.

The table lists this clone with a few counts. CDR3 region: CASRTGAAGANVLTF. The CDR3, as DNA: TGTGCCAGCAGAACAGGGGCTGCCGGGGCCAACGTCCTGACTTTC. The J gene is TRBJ2-6, the V gene TRBV2; 7 positions match TRBD1. Germline V lookup: CDR1 SNHLY, CDR2 FYNNEI. The CDR3 extends over 15 amino acids. V lost 6 bases to trimming and J lost 4 bases; unmatched junction nucleotides: 6.

This clone was seen a single time. This chain connects TRBV4-1 to TRBJ2-1; 9 bases line up with TRBD2. Per germline, CDR1 MGHRA and CDR2 YSYEKL. Trimming at V came to 4 bases and at J to 6 bases, leaving 10 bases not matched to a gene. There are 16 residues in the CDR3. DNA of the CDR3: TGCGCCAGCAGCCCGCCTCCGACTAGCGGAACCAATGAGCAGTTCTTC. This sequence encodes CASSPPPTSGTNEQFF.

This clone has more than one count but fewer than ten. The rearrangement links TRBV21-1 to TRBJ1-2; the table's TRBD1 call for D was not verified on the DNA. TRBV21-1 is noted as a pseudogene. The CDR3 covers 15 residues. CDR3: CASSKGPQGNYGYTF. The CDR3 bases are TGTGCCAGCAGCAAAGGTCCACAGGGAAACTATGGCTACACCTTC.

V gene TRBV5-4 combines with J gene TRBJ2-1; 9 nucleotides align to TRBD1. The CDR3 totals 16 residues. Per germline, CDR1 SGHNT and CDR2 YYREEE (reference sequence). Trimming took 4 bases from V and 7 from J; bases not matched to a gene: 12. CDR3 sequence: CASSPGQGLNRNEQFF. The CDR3 DNA is TGTGCCAGCAGCCCAGGACAGGGGCTGAACCGGAATGAGCAGTTCTTC. The entire variable domain, with the rest obtained from reference TRBV5-4 and TRBJ2-1, is as follows: ETGVTQSPTHLIKTRGQQVTLRCSSQSGHNTVSWYQQALGQGPQFIFQYYREEENGRGNFPPRFSGLQFPNYSSELNVNALELDDSALYLCASSPGQGLNRNEQFFGPGTRLTVL.

This rearrangement joins TRBV27 to TRBJ1-1; D call uncertain. The germline V gene encodes CDR1 MNHEY and CDR2 SMNVEV (reference sequence). Trimming took off 1 base at V and 1 base at J, with 10 bases between the two ends. This CDR3 region has 15 residues. This chain's CDR3 is CASSLFLGKNTEAFF. In DNA, the CDR3 is TGTGCCAGCAGTTTATTTCTGGGAAAGAACACTGAAGCTTTCTTT.

J is TRBJ2-1 and V is TRBV11-2; TRBD2 matches at 10 bases. Germline CDR1 is SGHAT and CDR2 is FQNNGV. The junction had 4 bases not matched to a gene; V was cut back by 6 bases and J by 2 bases. CDR3 length: 15 amino acids. The CDR3 DNA reads as TGTGCCAGCAGAATAGCGGGGGGTACCTACAATGAGCAGTTCTTC. As protein: CASRIAGGTYNEQFF.

V gene TRBV5-1 combines with J gene TRBJ2-7; D gene unclear. In germline, CDR1 is SGHRS, CDR2 YFSETQ. V lost 2 bases and J 3 bases, leaving 15 bases between the germline ends. The CDR3 is made up of 15 amino acids. The CDR3 nucleotides read TGCGCCAGCAGCTTAAACAGACGCAAGAGCTACGAGCAGTACTTC. This encodes CASSLNRRKSYEQYF.